Presented here are 30 T cell receptor beta chains from one specimen sequenced in a study of CD8+ T cells in alopecia areata. As to treatment: oral pan-JAK inhibitor, 5-10 mg twice daily. cDNA reverse transcribed from extracted RNA served as the sequencing template. Data came from immunoSEQ multiplex PCR; TCRdb stores just in-frame clones and leaves some out. The sample lists 150,000 to 200,000 clones; 60% were seen once. Material: CD4+ T cells sorted from blood, obtained at week 24, from a patient treated with tofacitinib. All receptors come from a human donor with alopecia areata.

The chain uses TRBV7-2 and TRBJ2-7; D possibly matches TRBD1 or TRBD2 (5 bases each). The germline V gene has CDR1 SGHTA and CDR2 FQGNSA. V lost 4 bases and J 3 bases, leaving 13 bases between the germline ends. CDR3 length: 14 amino acids. CDR3 coding DNA: TGTGCCAGCAGCTATCCGGGACGGTACTACGAGCAGTACTTC. It translates to CASSYPGRYYEQYF.

The genes are TRBV29-1 and TRBJ1-5; D is unclear. Deletions cut 4 bases from V and 2 bases from J, with 6 bases between. This CDR3 has 12 amino acids. Germline loops: CDR1 SQVTM, CDR2 ANQGSEA. The CDR3, as DNA: TGCAGCGTTGGCAACGGCAATCAGCCCCAGCATTTT. It translates to CSVGNGNQPQHF.

V usage is TRBV2 and J usage is TRBJ1-5; 7 bases fit TRBD1. Germline lookup yields CDR1 SNHLY and CDR2 FYNNEI. The CDR3 covers 15 residues. Trimming cost V 4 bases and J 2 bases; bases outside gene matches: 5. CDR3 in amino acids: CASSVPGGGNQPQHF. CDR3 DNA sequence: TGTGCCAGCAGTGTCCCAGGGGGAGGCAATCAGCCCCAGCATTTT.

This clone was detected once. The chain has TRBV4-2 and TRBJ2-6, with D possibly TRBD1 on 5 matching bases. The ends were cut back, 4 bases at V and 0 bases at J, with 16 bases in the middle. There are 18 residues in the CDR3. Germline-derived CDR1 and CDR2 are LGHNA and YNFKEQ. As DNA, the CDR3 is TGTGCCAGCAGCCCGTCGACAGTACCCAACTCTGGGGCCAACGTCCTGACTTTC. Translated: CASSPSTVPNSGANVLTF.

The gene calls are TRBV4-3 and TRBJ2-2; D is undetermined. This CDR3 region has 16 residues. Deletions cut 1 base from V and 1 base from J, with 10 bases between. CDR1 is LGHNA and CDR2 is YSLEER in the germline V gene. The CDR3 protein is CASSQGSPGNTGELFF. The DNA for the CDR3 is TGCGCCAGCAGCCAAGGGTCCCCGGGGAACACCGGGGAGCTGTTTTTT.

This chain connects TRBV5-1 to TRBJ2-5; 9 bases align to TRBD2. After removal of 0 bases from V and 2 bases from J, the junction contained 5 bases not matched to a gene. The CDR3 extends over 16 amino acids. Looked up from germline, CDR1 is SGHRS and CDR2 is YFSETQ. The DNA for the CDR3 is TGCGCCAGCAGCTTGGGACGAGCGGGGGGTCAAGAGACCCAGTACTTC. It is translated as CASSLGRAGGQETQYF. Using reference TRBV5-1 and TRBJ2-5 for the parts outside the CDR3, the full variable domain is KAGVTQTPRYLIKTRGQQVTLSCSPISGHRSVSWYQQTPGQGLQFLFEYFSETQRNKGNFPGRFSGRQFSNSRSEMNVSTLELGDSALYLCASSLGRAGGQETQYFGPGTRLLVL.

The genes are TRBV5-1 and TRBJ2-7; TRBD2 aligns across 13 bases. V lost 4 bases, J lost 6 bases, and 7 bases stayed unmatched. Germline CDR1 SGHRS, CDR2 YFSETQ. The CDR3 totals 15 residues. The CDR3 here is CASSPGTSGVGEQYF. The CDR3 nucleotides are TGCGCCAGCAGCCCCGGGACTAGCGGGGTCGGCGAGCAGTACTTC.

This clone was recorded a few times. V usage is TRBV29-1 and J usage is TRBJ2-3; 9 positions match TRBD2. The V gene end was trimmed by 5 bases and the J gene end by 4 bases; junction bases not matched to a gene: 7. Germline V gene data show CDR1 as SQVTM and CDR2 as ANQGSEA. The CDR3 has 14 residues. The CDR3 spells CSVTLAGRADTQYF. The CDR3 nucleotides read TGCAGCGTTACTCTAGCGGGGCGGGCAGATACGCAGTATTTT.

The chain is built from TRBV30 and TRBJ1-1; D gene uncertain. The CDR3 covers 14 residues. The ends were cut back, 2 bases at V and 2 bases at J, with 12 bases in the middle. Germline V gives CDR1 GTSNPN, CDR2 SVGIG (reference sequence). The CDR3 loop reads CAWSTVGFNTEAFF. As DNA, the CDR3 is TGTGCCTGGAGTACGGTAGGGTTCAACACTGAAGCTTTCTTT.

V is TRBV4-1 and J is TRBJ1-2, with a weak D call TRBD1 (6 bases). V was clipped by 1 base and J by 5 bases, with 11 bases between them. The CDR3 consists of 14 residues. Germline V gives CDR1 MGHRA, CDR2 YSYEKL. CDR3 sequence reads: CASSQVEGGYGYTF. As DNA, the CDR3 is TGCGCCAGCAGCCAAGTCGAAGGGGGGTATGGCTACACCTTC.

The genes are TRBV30 and TRBJ2-2, with a possible D match to TRBD2 (5 bases). Per the germline V gene, CDR1 is GTSNPN and CDR2 is SVGIG (reference sequence). CDR3 length: 15 amino acids. V lost 2 bases, J lost 7 bases, and 17 bases lay in between. The CDR3 nucleotides are TGTGCCTGGAGTCGGATTAACCTAGCAGACGGGGAGCTGTTTTTT. Translation gives CAWSRINLADGELFF.

The chain recombines TRBV29-1 with TRBJ2-3; 8 positions agree with TRBD1. Germline V gives CDR1 SQVTM, CDR2 ANQGSEA. V gave up 5 bases and J gave up 2 bases; unmatched junction bases: 6. This CDR3 region has 14 residues. The DNA of the CDR3 is TGCAGCGTTAACCGGGACAGGACCACAGATACGCAGTATTTT. It yields the protein CSVNRDRTTDTQYF.

This clone was seen only once. This chain links TRBV27 with TRBJ2-7; D tentatively fits TRBD1 or TRBD2 (5 bases each). Germline V gene sequence: CDR1 MNHEY, CDR2 SMNVEV (reference sequence). This CDR3 has 14 amino acids. The V end lost 2 bases, the J end lost 2 bases, and 10 bases lay between the germline ends. CDR3 nucleotides: TGTGCCAGCAGTTTAAATCAGGGACCCTACGAGCAGTACTTC. Its translation is CASSLNQGPYEQYF.

The genes are TRBV30 and TRBJ2-1; D is uncertain. CDR3 length: 12 residues. CDR1 is GTSNPN, CDR2 SVGIG, per germline (reference sequence). The V and J ends lost 2 bases and 9 bases respectively, with 11 bases between them. Written as DNA, the CDR3 is TGTGCCTGGAGTCGAGGCCAGAGTGAGCAGTTCTTC. Its protein product is CAWSRGQSEQFF. Variable domain in full (rest from reference TRBV30 and TRBJ2-1): SQTIHQWPATLVQPVGSPLSLECTVEGTSNPNLYWYRQAAGRGLQLLFYSVGIGQISSEVPQNLSASRPQDRQFILSSKKLLLSDSGFYLCAWSRGQSEQFFGPGTRLTVL.

CDR3 DNA: TGTGCCAGCAGCTTAAGTCCAGCTCGTTACGAGCAGTACTTC. Amino acid sequence: CASSLSPARYEQYF. V is TRBV7-2 and J is TRBJ2-7; D gene ambiguous. The V end was cut by 2 bases, the J end by 4 bases, with 12 bases between. Germline CDR1 and CDR2: SGHTA and FQGNSA. This CDR3 contains 14 residues.

The chain carries TRBV29-1 and TRBJ1-3, with TRBD1 matching 7 bases. CDR1 SQVTM and CDR2 ANQGSEA come from the germline V gene. This CDR3 region has 15 residues. Trimming took 4 bases from V and 1 from J; bases not matched to a gene: 7. This CDR3 reads CSVVVRGVSGNTIYF. The CDR3 DNA is TGCAGCGTTGTAGTCAGGGGGGTTTCTGGAAACACCATATATTTT.

The gene calls are TRBV5-6 and TRBJ2-7; D tentatively fits TRBD1 or TRBD2 (6 bases each). CDR1 and CDR2 (germline): SGHDT, YYEEEE. The CDR3 length is 13 residues. The germline V and J ends were trimmed by 4 bases and 5 bases, with 13 bases remaining between them. CDR3 nucleotides: TGTGCCAGCAGCCACCGCCGGGGGCACGAGCAGTACTTC. This gives the protein CASSHRRGHEQYF.

To note about this clone: The same CDR3 is also encoded by other DNA sequences in this sample. The J gene is TRBJ1-1, the V gene TRBV7-3; D gene uncertain. CDR1 and CDR2 (germline): SGHTA, FQGTGA. The CDR3 consists of 13 residues. V dropped 5 bases and J dropped 1 base, with 8 bases sitting between them. Here the CDR3 DNA reads TGTGCCAGCAGCCCCGGACGGAACACTGAAGCTTTCTTT. It translates to CASSPGRNTEAFF.

The rearrangement uses TRBV11-2 and TRBJ1-6; possible D gene TRBD1, 5 bases. The CDR3 sequence is 17 residues long. V dropped 1 base and J dropped 4 bases, with 14 bases sitting between them. Per germline, CDR1 SGHAT and CDR2 FQNNGV. CDR3 sequence reads: CASSLVPPGSYNSPLHF. The CDR3 bases are TGTGCCAGCAGCTTAGTCCCCCCAGGGTCGTATAATTCACCCCTCCACTTT.

The V call is TRBV9, the J call TRBJ2-2; 7 bases are shared with TRBD1. Germline CDR1 reads SGDLS; CDR2 reads YYNGEE. The CDR3 has 15 amino acids. V shed 2 bases and J 3 bases; nucleotides not matched to a gene: 4. CDR3 region: CASSVGQAHTGELFF. CDR3 in DNA: TGTGCCAGCAGCGTTGGACAGGCCCACACCGGGGAGCTGTTTTTT.

There are a few counts of this clone. The V and J genes are TRBV6-1 and TRBJ1-2, with 12 bases that match TRBD1. In germline, CDR1 is MNHNS, CDR2 SASEGT. This CDR3 is 14 amino acids long. J lost 6 bases, V lost 10 bases, and 9 bases had no gene match. The CDR3 DNA sequence: TGTGCCATAACTGGGACAGGGGGCGCAGATGGCTACACCTTC. Its translation is CAITGTGGADGYTF.

Worth noting for this clone: The identical CDR3 is also encoded by other nucleotide sequences in the sample. This rearrangement joins TRBV30 to TRBJ1-5, with unresolved D. The germline V gene has CDR1 GTSNPN and CDR2 SVGIG (reference sequence). V lost 0 bases, J lost 4 bases, and 4 bases lay in between. The CDR3 is made up of 12 amino acids. The CDR3 DNA is TGTGCCTGGAGTGTTCTAAATCAGCCCCAGCATTTT. It translates to CAWSVLNQPQHF.

This clone was observed at least ten times. The CDR3 nucleotides are TGTGCCAGCAGTTGGATAGGGGGCGATACGCAGTATTTT. Amino acids: CASSWIGGDTQYF. The chain is built from TRBV27 and TRBJ2-3; 7 bases match TRBD1. Germline V CDR1 and CDR2: MNHEY, SMNVEV (reference sequence). With V trimmed by 4 bases and J by 6 bases, 4 bases remained unmatched. The CDR3 sequence is 13 residues long.

The V and J genes are TRBV4-2 and TRBJ2-5; D may be TRBD2 (6 bases). The CDR3 sequence is 13 residues long. The germline V and J ends were trimmed by 4 bases and 4 bases, with 10 bases remaining between them. The germline gives CDR1 LGHNA, CDR2 YNFKEQ. The CDR3 DNA follows: TGTGCCAGCAGCCGGGACTTTCGAGAGACCCAGTACTTC. Amino acid sequence: CASSRDFRETQYF.

The gene calls are TRBV30 and TRBJ1-6, with unresolved D. CDR3 length: 15 amino acids. Germline loops: CDR1 GTSNPN, CDR2 SVGIG (reference sequence). Deletions cut 0 bases from V and 0 bases from J, with 6 bases between. This chain's CDR3 is CAWSVVTSYNSPLHF. In nucleotides, the CDR3 is TGTGCCTGGAGTGTAGTCACCTCCTATAATTCACCCCTCCACTTT.

The V call is TRBV5-1, the J call TRBJ2-2; D may match TRBD1 or TRBD2 (5 bases each). V lost 4 bases and J lost 2, with 15 bases in between. The CDR3 consists of 16 residues. Germline values: CDR1 SGHRS, CDR2 YFSETQ. CDR3 in amino acids: CASSPMQGPNTGELFF. In nucleotides, the CDR3 is TGCGCCAGCAGCCCGATGCAGGGACCTAACACCGGGGAGCTGTTTTTT.

A few counts support this clone. The rearrangement uses TRBV29-1 and TRBJ1-1; 7 positions agree with TRBD1. Germline CDR1 reads SQVTM; CDR2 reads ANQGSEA. The CDR3 contains 15 residues. The trim removed 4 bases at V and 5 bases at J, leaving 13 bases unmatched. CDR3: CSVAYRGQVGTEAFF. CDR3 nucleotide sequence: TGCAGCGTTGCCTACCGAGGACAGGTGGGGACTGAAGCTTTCTTT.

This chain links TRBV2 with TRBJ2-1, with D unresolved. With 5 bases removed from V and 7 bases from J, the gap between germline ends came to 3 bases. Germline assignment: CDR1 SNHLY and CDR2 FYNNEI. The CDR3 consists of 10 residues. The CDR3 region has the DNA TGTGCCAGCAGTTGGAATGAGCAGTTCTTC. This encodes CASSWNEQFF.

The chain combines TRBV2 with TRBJ1-1; no clear D. The V end lost 6 bases, the J end lost 1 base, and 15 bases lay between the germline ends. The CDR3 sequence is 15 residues long. Looked up from germline, CDR1 is SNHLY and CDR2 is FYNNEI. The DNA of the CDR3 is TGTGCCAGCAGGGAAAGGGCTTACACGAACACTGAAGCTTTCTTT. Protein product: CASRERAYTNTEAFF.

This clone showed up just a few times. The J gene is TRBJ1-4, the V gene TRBV5-6; TRBD1 matches 7 bases. This CDR3 has 14 residues. The germline V gene encodes CDR1 SGHDT and CDR2 YYEEEE. The V gene end was trimmed by 4 bases and the J gene end by 5 bases; junction bases not matched to a gene: 5. CDR3 bases: TGTGCCAGCAGCACGGGACAGTTAAATGAAAAACTGTTTTTT. This encodes CASSTGQLNEKLFF.